The rows below give T cell receptor beta chains drawn from one sample of a study of OX40 agonist ivuxolimab in advanced cancers. Clones were read by immunoSEQ multiplex PCR, and TCRdb kept only the in-frame ones, dropping some. The sample includes more than 75,000 clones, about nine tenths seen only once; the top ten take under 0.35%. The material sequenced was CD4+ or CD8+ T cells sorted from blood, taken in a trial of the OX40 agonist ivuxolimab. The receptors were sampled from an adult with an advanced solid tumor such as melanoma, head and neck, liver or kidney cancer. Both conserved end residues are part of each CDR3. Each record gives: J gene, clone size, V gene, D gene, CDR3 DNA, CDR3 protein. A D gene is named only where the DNA matches it firmly. A clone size is listed for some rows: how often the clone was seen (once, few, many), or a class if it is expanded.

TRBJ2-7,-,TRBV28,-,TGTGCCAGCAACCCCGGGACAAGCTACGAGCAGTACTTC,CASNPGTSYEQYF
TRBJ1-1,-,TRBV7-3,TRBD1,TGTGCCAGCAGCTTGGGACAGGGTATGAACACTGAAGCTTTCTTT,CASSLGQGMNTEAFF
TRBJ1-2,once,TRBV6-5,-,TGTGCCAGCAGTTACCGTTCTGGCAGTAACTATGGCTACACCTTC,CASSYRSGSNYGYTF
TRBJ1-1,-,TRBV6-1,-,TGTGCCAGCAGTGCGGGGTTTCATGGAGCTTTCTTT,CASSAGFHGAFF
TRBJ2-5,-,TRBV2,-,TGTGCCAGCACCGGCTATCGGGGGAGCCAGGAGACCCAGTACTTC,CASTGYRGSQETQYF
TRBJ2-3,-,TRBV5-1,-,TGCGCCAGCAGCTTGTCGTGGGCTAGCACAGATACGCAGTATTTT,CASSLSWASTDTQYF
TRBJ2-1,-,TRBV2,-,TGTGCCAGCAGTCCCAAGGACAGAGTAAATGAGCAGTTCTTC,CASSPKDRVNEQFF
TRBJ2-3,-,TRBV30,-,TGTGCCTGGAGTTATCCAGGGGTCAGGACAGATACGCAGTATTTT,CAWSYPGVRTDTQYF
TRBJ1-2,-,TRBV11-3,-,TGTGCCAGCAGCTTCGGACCTAATAATGGCTACACCTTC,CASSFGPNNGYTF
TRBJ1-4,-,TRBV6-6,-,TGTGCCAGCAGTTGGCAGGGGAACGAAAAACTGTTTTTT,CASSWQGNEKLFF
TRBJ2-3,-,TRBV18,-,TGTGCCAGCTCACCGGGGCCCCTCGGACTCACAGATACGCAGTATTTT,CASSPGPLGLTDTQYF
TRBJ1-2,-,TRBV18,-,TGTGCCAGCTCACCCCGTCAGGGACCTTTCTATGGCTACACCTTC,CASSPRQGPFYGYTF
TRBJ1-1,-,TRBV10-2,-,TGCGCCAGCAGTGGGGGGGCTGCACAGGACACTGAAGCTTTCTTT,CASSGGAAQDTEAFF
TRBJ2-5,-,TRBV10-2,-,TGCGCCAGCCGAAAGCCCGGTGGGGAGACCCAGTACTTC,CASRKPGGETQYF
TRBJ1-2,-,TRBV28,TRBD1,TGTGCCAGCACGACAGGGCTTTATGGCTACACCTTC,CASTTGLYGYTF
TRBJ1-5,-,TRBV28,-,TGTGCCAGCACCGTACAAGGGAGTCAGCCCCAGCATTTT,CASTVQGSQPQHF
TRBJ2-2,-,TRBV15,-,TGTGCCACCAGCAGAGGGGGCCAGGGCACCGGGGAGCTGTTTTTT,CATSRGGQGTGELFF
TRBJ2-1,-,TRBV6-1,-,TGTGCCAGCACGCCACGCTCCTACAATGAGCAGTTCTTC,CASTPRSYNEQFF
TRBJ2-2,-,TRBV19,-,TGTGCCAGTAGGCCCAACAGGGGAGGGAACACCGGGGAGCTGTTTTTT,CASRPNRGGNTGELFF
TRBJ1-2,-,TRBV2,-,TGTGCCAGCAGTGAAAGGGGGTACAGTGGTGGCTACACCTTC,CASSERGYSGGYTF
TRBJ1-2,few,TRBV5-6,-,TGTGCCAGCAGCTTATTCCTTCCCTCAACAGGGATGGGGTATGGCTACACCTTC,CASSLFLPSTGMGYGYTF
TRBJ1-1,-,TRBV2,-,TGTGCCAGCACCCCGGGATGGTTAGGATGGGATCCAACTGAAGCTTTCTTT,CASTPGWLGWDPTEAFF
TRBJ1-4,-,TRBV29-1,TRBD1,TGCAGCGCCGTTAGACAGGGGGCGAATGAAAAACTGTTTTTT,CSAVRQGANEKLFF
TRBJ2-3,-,TRBV6-4,TRBD2,TGTGCCGGGGATACCGGGACTACCCTTTATACGCAGTATTTT,CAGDTGTTLYTQYF
TRBJ2-3,-,TRBV9,-,TGTGCCAGCAGCGAGGTGAGGGGCAGCACAGATACGCAGTATTTT,CASSEVRGSTDTQYF
TRBJ1-4,-,TRBV5-4,-,TGTGCCAGCAGCCTAGGGAGGACTCCAGGACTCTTT,CASSLGRTPGLF
TRBJ1-3,once,TRBV2,-,TGTGCCAGCAGTGCGTTGTCAGGGACCTCTGGAAACACCATATATTTT,CASSALSGTSGNTIYF
TRBJ2-7,-,TRBV30,-,TGTGCCTGGAGTGTCGGGCGAGCATGGGAGCAGTACTTC,CAWSVGRAWEQYF
TRBJ2-3,-,TRBV28,TRBD1,TGTGCCAGCAGTTTAATGCGGACAGGGGCGGGAAAGTATTTT,CASSLMRTGAGKYF
TRBJ2-7,-,TRBV7-6,-,TGTGCCAGCAGCTCCCTGCCGGGACGGTCCAATTACGAGCAGTACTTC,CASSSLPGRSNYEQYF
TRBJ2-1,-,TRBV10-3,TRBD2,TGTGCCATCAGGGACGGGACTAACTACAATGAGCAGTTCTTC,CAIRDGTNYNEQFF
TRBJ1-5,once,TRBV28,-,TGTGCCAGCAGCTCTATGGATCAGCCCCAGCATTTT,CASSSMDQPQHF
TRBJ1-4,-,TRBV25-1,-,TGTGCCAGCAGTGTGGGGAGTGCAACTAATGAAAAACTGTTTTTT,CASSVGSATNEKLFF
TRBJ1-2,few,TRBV7-2,-,TGTGCCAGCAGCTTTGACAGCTATGGCTACACCTTC,CASSFDSYGYTF
TRBJ2-1,-,TRBV19,TRBD2,TGTGCCAGTATTTCCGCTCGGGCTAGCGGGTGGGGGGAGCAGTTCTTC,CASISARASGWGEQFF
TRBJ1-2,once,TRBV28,-,TGTGCCAGCAGTTTACCTCCATTATATGGCTACACCTTC,CASSLPPLYGYTF
TRBJ2-1,-,TRBV7-2,-,TGTGCCAGCAGCTTAACCAGGGGTAGGGACAATGAGCAGTTCTTC,CASSLTRGRDNEQFF
TRBJ2-3,-,TRBV5-6,TRBD2,TGTGCCAGCAGCTATCGACTAGCGGGGGGCGATACGCAGTATTTT,CASSYRLAGGDTQYF
TRBJ2-1,few,TRBV15,TRBD2,TGTGCCACCAGGTGGGGGGAAGCGGGGGGGCTCAATGAGCAGTTCTTC,CATRWGEAGGLNEQFF
TRBJ2-1,-,TRBV19,TRBD2,TGTGCCAGTACCCTAGCGGGAGTTATCGATGAGCAGTTCTTC,CASTLAGVIDEQFF
TRBJ2-3,-,TRBV7-9,-,TGTGCCAGCAGCTTCAACACAGATACGCAGTATTTT,CASSFNTDTQYF
TRBJ2-1,once,TRBV6-4,-,TGTGCCAGCAGTGAAGGCGGTGGTAAGCAGTTCTTC,CASSEGGGKQFF
TRBJ2-3,-,TRBV27,TRBD2,TGTGCCAGCAGACTAGCGGGGGGGAGGGATACGCAGTATTTT,CASRLAGGRDTQYF
TRBJ2-3,-,TRBV4-2,TRBD2,TGTGCCAGCAGCCCCCTCGGCGCGGGGGGCACAGATACGCAGTATTTT,CASSPLGAGGTDTQYF
TRBJ2-6,-,TRBV10-3,-,TGTGCCATCAGTGACAGGTACTCTGGGGCCAACGTCCTGACTTTC,CAISDRYSGANVLTF
TRBJ1-5,once,TRBV7-9,-,TGTGCCAGCAGCCCCGGGCCAGGGTCAATTGAGCCCCAGCATTTT,CASSPGPGSIEPQHF
TRBJ2-1,few,TRBV29-1,-,TGCAGCGTTGATCGCACAGACTCCTACAATGAGCAGTTCTTC,CSVDRTDSYNEQFF
TRBJ2-1,-,TRBV5-1,TRBD2,TGCGCCAGCAGCTTGGAGGGAATACCCCTAGCGGGAGTAGATGAGCAGTTCTTC,CASSLEGIPLAGVDEQFF
TRBJ1-1,-,TRBV14,-,TGTGCCAGCAGCCAAGAGAGCCGGTCAACTGAAGCTTTCTTT,CASSQESRSTEAFF
TRBJ2-7,-,TRBV6-5,TRBD1,TGTGCCAGCAGTCAGGACAGGGGATCCTACGAGCAGTACTTC,CASSQDRGSYEQYF
TRBJ2-3,-,TRBV6-4,TRBD2,TGTGCCAGCAGTGCTCAGGGACTAGCGGTTAACACAGATACGCAGTATTTT,CASSAQGLAVNTDTQYF
TRBJ1-1,-,TRBV19,TRBD1,TGTGCCAGTAGTACGTACAGGGGGCGGACTGAAGCTTTCTTT,CASSTYRGRTEAFF
TRBJ2-7,-,TRBV18,-,TGTGCCAGCTCACCAGCCGGGACCGCAACCTACGAGCAGTACTTC,CASSPAGTATYEQYF
TRBJ2-2,-,TRBV7-9,TRBD1,TGTGCCAGCAGCCTACCCCCAGGGGGCGCTCCCCAAACCGGGGAGCTGTTTTTT,CASSLPPGGAPQTGELFF
TRBJ1-2,-,TRBV28,TRBD1,TGTGCCAGCAGTCCCCCCCCGGGACAGGGGGAATATGGCTACACCTTC,CASSPPPGQGEYGYTF